The 2 T cell receptor beta chains below come from one sample, sequenced in a study of T cell responses to AZD1222 COVID-19 vaccine. The assay was immunoSEQ multiplex PCR, and TCRdb's table has in-frame clones only and misses some. The repertoire holds approximately 130,000 clones, under 95% seen once, with approximately 3.1% in the top ten. The sequences come from peripheral blood, collected on day 0 of AZD1222 vaccination. The receptor source for this set is an adult in good health.

The genes are TRBV28 and TRBJ1-5; D remains unclear. The V gene's germline CDR1 is MDHEN and CDR2 SYDVKM. CDR3 length: 12 amino acids. The ends were cut back, 5 bases at V and 5 bases at J, with 7 bases in the middle. The CDR3 nucleotides read TGTGCCAGCAGTATCCTTGATCAGCCCCAGCATTTT. Translated: CASSILDQPQHF.

This clone showed up just a few times. This rearrangement joins TRBV29-1 to TRBJ1-1, with 10 bases identical to TRBD1. The CDR3 runs to 12 residues. CDR1 is SQVTM and CDR2 is ANQGSEA in the germline V gene. V lost 7 bases and J lost 4; bases outside the gene matches: 3. CDR3 region: CSAGTGVTEAFF. For the CDR3, the DNA is TGCAGCGCCGGGACAGGGGTCACTGAAGCTTTCTTT.